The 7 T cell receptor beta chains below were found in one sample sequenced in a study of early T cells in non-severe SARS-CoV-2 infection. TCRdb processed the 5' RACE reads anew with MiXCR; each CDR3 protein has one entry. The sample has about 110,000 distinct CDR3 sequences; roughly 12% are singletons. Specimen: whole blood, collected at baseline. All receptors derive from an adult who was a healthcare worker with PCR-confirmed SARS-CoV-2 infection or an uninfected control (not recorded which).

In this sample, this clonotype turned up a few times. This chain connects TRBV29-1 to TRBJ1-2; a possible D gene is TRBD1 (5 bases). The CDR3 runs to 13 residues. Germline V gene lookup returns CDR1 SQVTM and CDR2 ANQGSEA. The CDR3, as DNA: TGCAGTCATCCCGGGCCGGGACCCTATGGCTACACCTTC. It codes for CSHPGPGPYGYTF. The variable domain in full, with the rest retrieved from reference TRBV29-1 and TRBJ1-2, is SAVISQKPSRDICQRGTSLTIQCQVDSQVTMMFWYRQQPGQSLTLIATANQGSEATYESGFVIDKFPISRPNLTFSTLTVSNMSPEDSSIYLCSHPGPGPYGYTFGSGTRLTVV.

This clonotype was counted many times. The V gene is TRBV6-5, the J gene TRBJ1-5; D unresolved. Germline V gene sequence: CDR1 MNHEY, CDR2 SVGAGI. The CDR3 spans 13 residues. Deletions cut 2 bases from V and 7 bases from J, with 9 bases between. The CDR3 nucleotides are TGTGCCAGCAGTTACAGGGAAGGACAGCCCCAGCATTTT. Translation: CASSYREGQPQHF.

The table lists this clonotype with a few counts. CDR3 in DNA: TGCAGCGTTGAAACAGGGAACCACGAGCAGTACTTC. Its protein is CSVETGNHEQYF. The V and J genes are TRBV29-1 and TRBJ2-7; D is perhaps TRBD1 (6 bases). The CDR3 has 12 amino acids. V was pared by 2 bases and J by 5 bases, with 10 bases between. The germline V gene has CDR1 SQVTM and CDR2 ANQGSEA.

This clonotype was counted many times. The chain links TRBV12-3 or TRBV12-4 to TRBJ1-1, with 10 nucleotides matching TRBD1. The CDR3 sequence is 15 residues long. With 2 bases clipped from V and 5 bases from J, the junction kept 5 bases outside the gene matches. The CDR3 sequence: CASSLRTGGRTEAFF. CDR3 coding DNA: TGTGCCAGCAGTTTAAGGACAGGGGGAAGGACTGAAGCTTTCTTT.

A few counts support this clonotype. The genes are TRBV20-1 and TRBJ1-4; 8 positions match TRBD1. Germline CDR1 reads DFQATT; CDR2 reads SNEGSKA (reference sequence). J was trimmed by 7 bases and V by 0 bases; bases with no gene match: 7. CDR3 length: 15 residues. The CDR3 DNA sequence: TGCAGTGCTAGAGATACCGGGACAGGCGGTGAAAAACTGTTTTTT. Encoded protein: CSARDTGTGGEKLFF.

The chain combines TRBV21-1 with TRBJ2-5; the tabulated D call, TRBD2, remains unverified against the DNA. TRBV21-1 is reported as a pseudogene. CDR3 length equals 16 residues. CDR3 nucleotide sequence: TGTGCCAGCAGTCAGGAGTTAGCGGGAGGGCAAGAGACCCAGTACTTC. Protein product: CASSQELAGGQETQYF.

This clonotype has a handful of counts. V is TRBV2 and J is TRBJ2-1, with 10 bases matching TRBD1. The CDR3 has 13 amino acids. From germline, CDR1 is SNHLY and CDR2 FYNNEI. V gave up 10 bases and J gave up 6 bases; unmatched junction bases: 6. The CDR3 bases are TGTGCCACCCTCCGGGACAGGGGCAATGAGCAGTTCTTC. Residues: CATLRDRGNEQFF. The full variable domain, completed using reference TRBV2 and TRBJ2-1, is EPEVTQTPSHQVTQMGQEVILRCVPISNHLYFYWYRQILGQKVEFLVSFYNNEISEKSEIFDDQFSVERPDGSNFTLKIRSTKLEDSAMYFCATLRDRGNEQFFGPGTRLTVL.